One and the same sample provided the 27 T cell receptor beta chains below, sequenced in a study of brain T cells in children with intractable seizures. Time point specified: blood from clinic visit 5 months post-surgery; TSC patient then seizure free. Assay used: immunoSEQ multiplex PCR; TCRdb lists only in-frame clones, some missing. The table includes about 340,000 clones, over 90% detected once. The sequencing here drew on peripheral blood, taken less than 6 months after surgery. The source of these receptors is a boy in the first two years of life with tuberous sclerosis and intractable seizures.

This chain joins TRBV9 and TRBJ2-7; 9 nucleotides match TRBD2. After removal of 0 bases from V and 10 bases from J, the junction contained 8 bases not matched to a gene. Germline V gene data show CDR1 as SGDLS and CDR2 as YYNGEE. The CDR3 sequence is 14 residues long. The CDR3 DNA is TGTGCCAGCAGCGTAGGGGGTAGCGGGAGAGAACAGTACTTC. Its translation: CASSVGGSGREQYF.

This clone was recorded once. V is TRBV19 and J is TRBJ2-7; 10 bases map to TRBD1. Germline-derived CDR1 and CDR2 are LNHDA and SQIVND (reference sequence). The CDR3 covers 15 residues. Germline trimming cut 1 base from V and 4 bases from J; bases unmatched to any gene: 4. The CDR3 loop reads CASSIGQGAVYEQYF. The CDR3 region has the DNA TGTGCCAGTAGTATAGGACAGGGGGCTGTATACGAGCAGTACTTC.

V is TRBV29-1 and J is TRBJ1-1, with D hard to call. The CDR3 totals 12 residues. Germline CDR1 SQVTM, CDR2 ANQGSEA. V was pared by 4 bases and J by 6 bases, with 12 bases between. CDR3 amino acids: CSVGFQLAEAFF. The CDR3 coding sequence is TGCAGCGTTGGGTTCCAGTTGGCTGAAGCTTTCTTT.

The J gene is TRBJ2-6, the V gene TRBV13; no definite D call. Between the trimmed V and J ends, which lost 0 bases and 0 bases, there was a span of 6 bases. The CDR3 runs 16 residues. Germline assignment: CDR1 PRHDT and CDR2 FYEKMQ (reference sequence). For the CDR3, the DNA is TGTGCCAGCAGCTTAGGACGGACCTCTGGGGCCAACGTCCTGACTTTC. Its translation is CASSLGRTSGANVLTF.

The gene calls are TRBV5-1 and TRBJ1-1; D is perhaps TRBD1 (5 bases). Germline-derived CDR1 and CDR2 are SGHRS and YFSETQ. V lost 5 bases to trimming and J lost 1 base, with 9 bases between them. There are 13 residues in the CDR3. CDR3 nucleotide sequence: TGCGCCAGCAGACACGACAGGAACACTGAAGCTTTCTTT. Protein: CASRHDRNTEAFF. The variable domain in full, completed from reference TRBV5-1 and TRBJ1-1, reads KAGVTQTPRYLIKTRGQQVTLSCSPISGHRSVSWYQQTPGQGLQFLFEYFSETQRNKGNFPGRFSGRQFSNSRSEMNVSTLELGDSALYLCASRHDRNTEAFFGQGTRLTVV.

The chain links TRBV6-5 to TRBJ2-5; no reliable D call. Trimming took off 7 bases at V and 1 base at J, with 10 bases between the two ends. Germline assignment: CDR1 MNHEY and CDR2 SVGAGI. This CDR3 is built from 13 residues. The CDR3 nucleotides read TGTGCCAGCAACTACCTACTCCAAGAGACCCAGTACTTC. Translated, it gives CASNYLLQETQYF.

Regarding this clone: Other DNA sequences in this specimen translate into the identical CDR3. The V gene is TRBV11-2, the J gene TRBJ2-1, with D unresolved. CDR1 is SGHAT and CDR2 is FQNNGV in the germline V gene. The CDR3 has 11 amino acids. The V and J ends lost 5 bases and 5 bases respectively, with 4 bases between them. In DNA form, the CDR3 reads TGTGCCAGCAGCCTTAACAATGAGCAGTTCTTC. The encoded protein is CASSLNNEQFF.

The chain recombines TRBV13 with TRBJ2-3; unclear D gene. CDR1 is PRHDT and CDR2 is FYEKMQ in the germline V gene (reference sequence). V was shortened by 3 bases and J by 6 bases, with 7 bases between the two germline ends. The length of the CDR3 is 12 residues. CDR3 loop: CASSFWRDTQYF. Here the CDR3 DNA reads TGTGCCAGCAGCTTTTGGCGGGATACGCAGTATTTT.

The chain employs TRBV5-1 and TRBJ1-2; D is perhaps TRBD1 (5 bases). V dropped 0 bases and J dropped 0 bases, with 6 bases sitting between them. The CDR3 consists of 14 residues. Germline CDR1 is SGHRS and CDR2 is YFSETQ. DNA for the CDR3: TGCGCCAGCAGCTTGGAAGGGGCTAACTATGGCTACACCTTC. Residues: CASSLEGANYGYTF.

The V call is TRBV6-5, the J call TRBJ2-2; D possibly corresponds to TRBD2 (6 bases). Trimming took 11 bases from V and 6 from J, leaving 19 bases between them. This CDR3 comprises 14 residues. The germline V gene encodes CDR1 MNHEY and CDR2 SVGAGI. CDR3 amino acids: CAGGEREWSGELFF. The CDR3 bases are TGTGCCGGGGGTGAACGGGAGTGGTCCGGGGAGCTGTTTTTT.

The chain has TRBV19 and TRBJ1-1; no definite D call. Trimming took 7 bases from V and 3 from J, leaving 15 bases between them. Germline lookup yields CDR1 LNHDA and CDR2 SQIVND (reference sequence). The CDR3 length is 14 residues. The chain's CDR3 is CASTLNTRDTEAFF. The CDR3 bases are TGTGCCAGTACACTCAACACGAGGGACACTGAAGCTTTCTTT.

The chain couples TRBV11-3 to TRBJ2-6; D gene ambiguous. Germline V gene sequence: CDR1 SGHNT, CDR2 YENEEA. V gave up 0 bases and J gave up 2 bases, with 5 bases separating them. CDR3 length: 15 residues. The CDR3 here is CASSLDIPGANVLTF. The DNA for the CDR3 is TGTGCCAGCAGCTTAGACATCCCTGGGGCCAACGTCCTGACTTTC. Based on the CDR3 plus reference TRBV11-3 and TRBJ2-6, the full variable domain is EAGVVQSPRYKIIEKKQPVAFWCNPISGHNTLYWYLQNLGQGPELLIRYENEEAVDDSQLPKDRFSAERLKGVDSTLKIQPAELGDSAVYLCASSLDIPGANVLTFGAGSRLTVL.

The chain couples TRBV28 to TRBJ2-4; D may correspond to TRBD1 or TRBD2 (5 bases each). Germline V gives CDR1 MDHEN, CDR2 SYDVKM. V lost 5 bases and J 0 bases, leaving 11 bases between the germline ends. The CDR3 is 15 amino acids. CDR3 sequence (DNA): TGTGCCAGCAGTCCCCCGGGGCGAGCCAAAAACATTCAGTACTTC. Its translation is CASSPPGRAKNIQYF.

The V call is TRBV9, the J call TRBJ1-2; D is perhaps TRBD1 (5 bases). V gave up 4 bases and J gave up 4 bases, with 17 bases separating them. There are 15 residues in the CDR3. Germline V gene lookup returns CDR1 SGDLS and CDR2 YYNGEE. The CDR3 nucleotides read TGTGCCAGCAGCTCCCCAGTAGGGGACCTCTATGGCTACACCTTC. Its translation is CASSSPVGDLYGYTF. Filled out from reference TRBV9 and TRBJ1-2, the complete variable domain reads DSGVTQTPKHLITATGQRVTLRCSPRSGDLSVYWYQQSLDQGLQFLIQYYNGEERAKGNILERFSAQQFPDLHSELNLSSLELGDSALYFCASSSPVGDLYGYTFGSGTRLTVV.

The chain uses TRBV12-3 or TRBV12-4 and TRBJ2-7, with 11 bases that match TRBD2. Losses at the gene ends were 5 bases for V and 7 bases for J; bases not matched to a gene: 4. The CDR3 runs 13 residues. The CDR3 DNA follows: TGTGCCAGCAGTCTTGGGACTAGCGGTGAGCAGTACTTC. Amino acid sequence: CASSLGTSGEQYF.

The chain carries TRBV6-5 and TRBJ1-1; D is possibly TRBD1 (6 bases). In germline, CDR1 is MNHEY, CDR2 SVGAGI. Trimming took 2 bases from V and 5 from J, leaving 12 bases between them. CDR3 length: 14 amino acids. The CDR3 nucleotides are TGTGCCAGCAGTTACGGGGCAGGGGTGACTGAAGCTTTCTTT. Its protein product is CASSYGAGVTEAFF.

The chain carries TRBV4-2 and TRBJ1-1; D not resolved. Germline values: CDR1 LGHNA, CDR2 YNFKEQ. V gave up 1 base and J gave up 5 bases, with 8 bases separating them. This CDR3 region has 13 residues. For the CDR3, the DNA is TGTGCCAGCAGCCAAGCAAGTGGGACTGAAGCTTTCTTT. It encodes CASSQASGTEAFF.

Only a few counts were recorded for this clone. The chain is built from TRBV6-1 and TRBJ2-3; D is possibly TRBD2 (6 bases). This CDR3 comprises 17 residues. V lost 3 bases to trimming and J lost 3 bases, with 19 bases between them. The germline gives CDR1 MNHNS, CDR2 SASEGT. For the CDR3, the DNA is TGTGCCAGCAGTGATCAATACCGTGGACGGGGGACAGATACGCAGTATTTT. It translates to CASSDQYRGRGTDTQYF.

This clone is a singleton in its sample. This chain joins TRBV30 and TRBJ2-1; D is unresolved. Germline values: CDR1 GTSNPN, CDR2 SVGIG (reference sequence). The CDR3 covers 15 residues. The V and J ends lost 1 base and 1 base respectively, with 11 bases between them. The CDR3 region has the DNA TGTGCCTGGAGTGCCATCCTAGGGTCCTACAATGAGCAGTTCTTC. As protein: CAWSAILGSYNEQFF.

The chain joins TRBV19 to TRBJ1-2, with D hard to call. Trimming took 0 bases from V and 5 from J, leaving 16 bases between them. The CDR3 sequence is 16 residues long. Germline V gives CDR1 LNHDA, CDR2 SQIVND (reference sequence). This CDR3 reads CASSIDRSGSSYGYTF. In DNA, the CDR3 is TGTGCCAGTAGTATAGACCGGAGCGGCAGCTCATATGGCTACACCTTC.

The V and J genes are TRBV6-5 and TRBJ2-7; 8 nucleotides match TRBD1. With 0 bases clipped from V and 2 bases from J, the junction kept 3 bases outside the gene matches. The CDR3 is 15 residues long. Germline loops: CDR1 MNHEY, CDR2 SVGAGI. The CDR3 loop reads CASSYSDRGTYEQYF. CDR3 in DNA: TGTGCCAGCAGTTACTCCGACAGGGGCACCTACGAGCAGTACTTC.

The rearrangement uses TRBV5-5 and TRBJ2-1; 9 nucleotides align to TRBD1. Germline V CDR1 and CDR2: SGHKS, YYEKEE (reference sequence). CDR3 length equals 15 residues. V lost 2 bases and J lost 3; bases outside the gene matches: 3. Written as DNA, the CDR3 is TGTGCCAGCAGCTTAACGGGACAGGGCTACAATGAGCAGTTCTTC. As protein: CASSLTGQGYNEQFF.

To note about this clone: This sample includes further DNA sequences coding for the same CDR3. V usage is TRBV30 and J usage is TRBJ2-1, with D hard to call. CDR3 length: 11 amino acids. The germline V gene has CDR1 GTSNPN and CDR2 SVGIG (reference sequence). V was cut by 4 bases and J by 3 bases, with 4 bases left in between. The CDR3 reads CAWTSYNEQFF. As DNA, the CDR3 is TGTGCCTGGACTAGCTACAATGAGCAGTTCTTC.

This chain links TRBV14 with TRBJ1-2; D possibly corresponds to TRBD1 (5 bases). This CDR3 region has 16 residues. V was shortened by 0 bases and J by 2 bases, with 13 bases between the two germline ends. Germline assignment: CDR1 SGHDN and CDR2 FVKESK. CDR3 sequence: CASSQDRANPNYGYTF. Written as DNA, the CDR3 is TGTGCCAGCAGCCAAGACAGGGCAAACCCAAACTATGGCTACACCTTC. Full variable domain (missing parts from reference TRBV14 and TRBJ1-2): EAGVTQFPSHSVIEKGQTVTLRCDPISGHDNLYWYRRVMGKEIKFLLHFVKESKQDESGMPNNRFLAERTGGTYSTLKVQPAELEDSGVYFCASSQDRANPNYGYTFGSGTRLTVV.

This chain links TRBV27 with TRBJ2-7, with D unresolved. Trimming cost V 3 bases and J 3 bases, with 9 bases left between them. Germline V CDR1 and CDR2: MNHEY, SMNVEV (reference sequence). This CDR3 has 13 amino acids. In nucleotides, the CDR3 is TGTGCCAGCAGTTTTTCTCGGCTCTACGAGCAGTACTTC. Translating it yields CASSFSRLYEQYF.

Of note for this clone: Distinct nucleotide sequences in the sample also encode this CDR3. The chain uses TRBV5-1 and TRBJ1-1, with D perhaps matching TRBD1 (5 bases). Germline V gives CDR1 SGHRS, CDR2 YFSETQ. The V end was cut by 2 bases, the J end by 3 bases, with 8 bases between. The CDR3 sequence is 13 residues long. The CDR3 region has the DNA TGCGCCAGCAGCTTTTTAGGGGACACTGAAGCTTTCTTT. Translated, it gives CASSFLGDTEAFF. The variable domain in full, completed from reference TRBV5-1 and TRBJ1-1, reads KAGVTQTPRYLIKTRGQQVTLSCSPISGHRSVSWYQQTPGQGLQFLFEYFSETQRNKGNFPGRFSGRQFSNSRSEMNVSTLELGDSALYLCASSFLGDTEAFFGQGTRLTVV.

V is TRBV7-3 and J is TRBJ2-3, with TRBD1 matching over 7 bases. Losses at the gene ends were 5 bases for V and 4 bases for J; bases not matched to a gene: 3. The CDR3 totals 13 residues. From germline, CDR1 is SGHTA and CDR2 FQGTGA. CDR3 protein: CASSLQGSDTQYF. CDR3 in DNA: TGTGCCAGCAGCCTACAGGGGTCAGATACGCAGTATTTT.